This T cell receptor (beta chain) was found in a study of beta chain features in type 1 diabetes (dated by TCRdb to between 2018 and 2020). Turning to the overall study: Mean age, gender distribution, total cell number and subset yield did not differ between patients and healthy donors. Regulatory and stem cell-like memory subsets were isolated from only 8 patients and roughly eight healthy donors, whereas naive and central memory subsets came from all 30 or so donors. A total of around 110,000,000 sorted cells were examined across all samples, and RNA yield correlated strongly with the number of cells per subset. The study compared the TCRB repertoires of sorted circulating CD4+ T cell subsets in recently diagnosed type 1 diabetes patients with those in matched healthy donors.

Results the study describes overall, beyond this receptor: Because cDNA was sequenced instead of genomic DNA, highly expressing activated cells could be over-represented, though the groups showed no difference in activation or CD3 levels. PCR might favor shorter templates, but patient and control samples were amplified and corrected together, so any skew would affect both groups equally. Fewer insertions and more nucleotide deletions at VDJ recombination sites were observed in patients with type 1 diabetes, implying thymic rearrangement abnormalities. Type 1 diabetes patients showed a moderate but significant shortening of TCRB CDR3 length in all four CD4+ subsets. Because small numbers of individuals were included in the HLA sub-analyses, any influence of HLA type on TCRB rearrangement was left unresolved. The naive, central memory and regulatory TCRB repertoires appeared to resemble one another more closely among patients than among healthy donors.

The entire amount of isolated RNA was reverse transcribed using the High Capacity cDNA Reverse Transcription Kit, so the sequenced TCRB transcripts were expressed ones. Naive, central memory and regulatory T cell samples underwent deep immunoSEQ sequencing, averaging about 3.57 million total reads per sample. Sorted cells were lysed in RLT buffer and RNA was extracted with DNase-treated RNeasy Micro or Mini kits, depending on cell number. To prevent cross-contamination, each cell subset was processed individually, whereas patient and healthy donor samples were processed jointly. The immunoSEQ multiplex PCR was used to amplify TCRB sequences from cDNA, generating 87-bp fragments that spanned the CDR3 region. Sequencing of the amplicons was done on the Illumina HiSeq platform. The source study handled its data this way. PCR bias was computationally corrected using synthetic template baselines, reads within Hamming distance 2 were collapsed, and singletons that could not be merged were discarded. Reads were aligned against IMGT so that V, D and J genes, CDR3 length and insertions or deletions at six rearrangement sites could be assigned. Clonotype counts were normalized to sorted cell number within each subset before computing true diversity and Gini coefficients with the tcR R package. The overlap coefficient, calculated on TCRB nucleotide sequences, was used to measure repertoire sharing. Out-of-frame TCRB sequences from naive cells were analyzed to stand in for the pre-selection repertoire. TCRdb provides this immuneACCESS table in a form limited to in-frame rearrangements. Some clones are lacking; in checked studies, under half of them reflect an unresolved V gene, and why the rest are absent is not known. That table supplies the V and J calls and clone size; D and trimming were determined from the DNA. This sample has a few hundred thousand clones in its table, and roughly 11% of those were observed once. The ten largest clones represent around 0.017% of the sample.

A word on this clone: Its antigen specificity is not known. Base qualities are not at hand, and no much larger clone is one base apart.

The CDR3 goes from the cysteine to the phenylalanine over 14 residues. Only CDR3 DNA is held: 42 bases, read in frame from base 1. Unmatched junction bases come to 5, with V trimmed by 6 bases and J by 5 bases. The germline V gene (reference sequence) gives CDR1 as MNHNY and CDR2 as SVGAGI. A single peripheral blood draw of about 116 mL on average was collected from each donor into heparinised tubes. Using a panel that included CD45RO, CCR7, CD25, CD127, CD95 and CD27, naive, central memory, regulatory and stem cell-like memory CD4+ T cells were sorted on a BD FACSAria II. Purity was above 95% for every sorted population. PBMCs were isolated immediately by Lymphoprep density gradient centrifugation and stained directly without culture. To minimize batch effects, samples were stained and sorted in pairs, one healthy donor with one patient per experiment.

Input material: naive CD4+ T cells from blood. The label giving this sample's cell subset or site can be read as: true naive CD4+ T cells. This TCR derives from a man aged 25-45 years with type 1 diabetes. The V and J genes are TRBV6-6 and TRBJ1-4, and 8 bases in between align with TRBD1. The bases are TGTGCCAGCAGCCCGGACAGGGTGAATGAAAAACTGTTTTTT. Its protein product is CASSPDRVNEKLFF.